The 13 T cell receptor beta chains given below trace back to one sample, sequenced in a study of blood T cells in healthy people across ages. For the second PCR, which ran for 7 to 11 cycles, a sample-barcoded 5' primer and a J-beta primer mix were used. MiXCR, run by TCRdb on the 5' RACE reads, gives a single entry per CDR3 protein. The repertoire holds about 1,000,000 distinct CDR3 sequences, with 35% to 55% as singletons. The sequenced material came from blood. These receptors originate from a woman aged 55-69 years in good health.

This clonotype was counted only a few times. This chain uses TRBV29-1 with TRBJ1-1; TRBD1 matches 8 bases. There are 13 residues in the CDR3. CDR1 is SQVTM and CDR2 is ANQGSEA in the germline V gene. Trimming cost V 7 bases and J 0 bases; bases outside gene matches: 4. The CDR3 reads CSAWGQVNTEAFF. The CDR3 nucleotides are TGCAGCGCGTGGGGACAGGTGAACACTGAAGCTTTCTTT.

This chain links TRBV28 with TRBJ2-1, with 10 positions matching TRBD1. Germline CDR1 and CDR2: MDHEN and SYDVKM. The ends lost 5 bases at V and 10 bases at J; junction bases unmatched: 14. The CDR3 is 16 amino acids. The CDR3 reads CASSIPGTGVRREQFF. In nucleotides, the CDR3 is TGTGCCAGCAGTATACCCGGGACAGGGGTCCGCAGGGAGCAGTTCTTC.

This clonotype turned up a few times. The V and J genes are TRBV10-3 and TRBJ2-7; a possible D gene is TRBD2 (5 bases). V was trimmed by 2 bases and J by 3 bases, leaving 11 bases between them. From germline, CDR1 is ENHRY and CDR2 SYGVKD. The CDR3 consists of 14 residues. The CDR3 DNA reads TGTGCCATCAGTGAGGCGGGCATTGGCTACGAGCAGTACTTC. It codes for CAISEAGIGYEQYF.

This clonotype was found a few times. The rearrangement uses TRBV7-2 and TRBJ2-1, with D perhaps TRBD1 (5 bases). The CDR3 loop spans 14 amino acids. Looked up from germline, CDR1 is SGHTA and CDR2 is FQGNSA. V lost 1 base and J lost 9, with 13 bases in between. The CDR3 DNA reads as TGTGCCAGCAGCTTAGACAGGAGACTGGGTGAGCAGTTCTTC. Translating it yields CASSLDRRLGEQFF.

This clonotype was picked up a small number of times. The DNA of the CDR3 is TGTGCCACCAGCAGAGGGGAGTTCCAAGAGACCCAGTACTTC. It yields the protein CATSRGEFQETQYF. The chain uses TRBV15 and TRBJ2-5; possible D gene TRBD2, 5 bases. This CDR3 has 14 residues. The germline CDR1 and CDR2 sequences are LNHNV and YYDKDF (reference sequence). The V gene lost 1 base and the J gene lost 1 base, with 7 bases spanning the gap.

This clonotype was found a few times. The V and J genes are TRBV20-1 and TRBJ2-4, with D uncertain. V was shortened by 2 bases and J by 13 bases, with 15 bases between the two germline ends. The germline V gene has CDR1 DFQATT and CDR2 SNEGSKA (reference sequence). There are 12 residues in the CDR3. For the CDR3, the DNA is TGCAGTGCTAGATCCGCGTCTTTGGAGCAGTACTTC. It translates to CSARSASLEQYF.

The chain joins TRBV4-2 to TRBJ2-3; 8 bases agree with TRBD2. Germline V gene data show CDR1 as LGHNA and CDR2 as YNFKEQ. V lost 2 bases, J lost 6 bases, and 10 bases stayed unmatched. CDR3 length: 16 amino acids. The CDR3 DNA is TGTGCCAGCAGCCAAATGGCGGGAGGCCCCACGGATACGCAGTATTTT. Translated, it gives CASSQMAGGPTDTQYF.

V usage is TRBV29-1 and J usage is TRBJ1-2; D is ambiguous. The CDR3 length is 12 residues. V lost 6 bases and J 4 bases, leaving 12 bases between the germline ends. The germline gives CDR1 SQVTM, CDR2 ANQGSEA. The chain's CDR3 is CSVKDAPYGYTF. The CDR3 DNA reads TGCAGCGTGAAAGATGCACCCTATGGCTACACCTTC.

The V gene is TRBV27, the J gene TRBJ2-5, with 8 nucleotides matching TRBD2. The CDR3 spans 15 residues. Germline CDR1 and CDR2: MNHEY and SMNVEV (reference sequence). The V gene end was trimmed by 0 bases and the J gene end by 6 bases; junction bases not matched to a gene: 6. For the CDR3, the DNA is TGTGCCAGCAGTTTATCTAGCGGGAACGTGAAGACCCAGTACTTC. Translated, it gives CASSLSSGNVKTQYF.

This clonotype has a handful of counts. CDR3 loop: CASSYSQGINYGYTF. The CDR3 nucleotides are TGTGCCAGCAGTTACTCTCAGGGAATTAACTATGGCTACACCTTC. The V and J genes are TRBV6-5 and TRBJ1-2; D perhaps matches TRBD1 (5 bases). The CDR3 runs 15 residues. Germline lookup yields CDR1 MNHEY and CDR2 SVGAGI. With 0 bases removed from V and 1 base from J, the gap between germline ends came to 9 bases.

The gene calls are TRBV28 and TRBJ2-5, with 12 bases that match TRBD2. The germline CDR1 and CDR2 sequences are MDHEN and SYDVKM. The CDR3 contains 15 residues. The V gene end was trimmed by 3 bases and the J gene end by 4 bases; junction bases not matched to a gene: 3. This CDR3 reads CASSFLAGGRETQYF. In nucleotides, the CDR3 is TGTGCCAGCAGTTTTCTAGCGGGAGGGCGAGAGACCCAGTACTTC.

This clonotype was observed a handful of times. The J gene is TRBJ2-1, the V gene TRBV20-1, with D perhaps matching TRBD1 or TRBD2 (6 bases each). CDR3 length: 13 amino acids. V dropped 5 bases and J dropped 8 bases, with 16 bases sitting between them. Germline V gene lookup returns CDR1 DFQATT and CDR2 SNEGSKA (reference sequence). The CDR3: CSAGEEWGHEQFF. CDR3 nucleotides: TGCAGTGCTGGGGAGGAATGGGGGCATGAGCAGTTCTTC.

This chain uses TRBV4-2 with TRBJ2-5; 12 bases align to TRBD1. Germline trimming cut 4 bases from V and 11 bases from J; bases unmatched to any gene: 14. This CDR3 region has 16 residues. CDR1 and CDR2 from the germline V gene are LGHNA and YNFKEQ. The CDR3 nucleotides read TGTGCCAGCAGCCCAGGCCGGGACAGGGGGCGCGATGAGCAGTACTTC. It encodes CASSPGRDRGRDEQYF.